One and the same sample provided the 16 T cell receptor beta chains below, sequenced in a study of T cell responses to AZD1222 COVID-19 vaccine. Produced via immunoSEQ multiplex PCR; TCRdb's table is partial and in-frame only. Counted here are approximately 140,000 clones, 85% to 95% occurring once; the ten biggest clones make up 1.3%. The source material was peripheral blood, sampled on day 0 of AZD1222 vaccination. These receptors were collected from an adult in good health.

CDR3 protein: CASSFHPGRGDQPQHF. The CDR3 coding sequence is TGTGCCAGCAGTTTTCATCCGGGGAGGGGGGATCAGCCCCAGCATTTT. The chain joins TRBV28 to TRBJ1-5; a possible D gene is TRBD1 (6 bases). The CDR3 extends over 16 amino acids. Germline V lookup: CDR1 MDHEN, CDR2 SYDVKM. The V gene lost 3 bases and the J gene lost 5 bases, with 17 bases spanning the gap.

V usage is TRBV20-1 and J usage is TRBJ2-1; 10 nucleotides match TRBD1. The germline V gene has CDR1 DFQATT and CDR2 SNEGSKA (reference sequence). Unmatched junction bases numbered 15, after V lost 6 bases and J lost 7 bases. The CDR3 totals 16 residues. The CDR3 sequence is CSASRARDRGGNEQFF. In nucleotides, the CDR3 is TGCAGTGCCAGTCGGGCGCGGGACAGGGGTGGGAATGAGCAGTTCTTC.

This chain links TRBV5-6 with TRBJ2-1; D is undetermined. V gave up 5 bases and J gave up 0 bases, with 15 bases separating them. CDR3 length: 16 residues. CDR1 and CDR2 (germline): SGHDT, YYEEEE. The CDR3 DNA sequence: TGTGCCAGCAGTAACAGACCGGTATTCTCCTACAATGAGCAGTTCTTC. This sequence encodes CASSNRPVFSYNEQFF.

This clone occurred once. This sequence joins TRBV6-5 and TRBJ2-2, with 10 positions matching TRBD1. Germline CDR1 and CDR2: MNHEY and SVGAGI. The CDR3 is 15 amino acids. V lost 6 bases, J lost 4 bases, and 5 bases stayed unmatched. The CDR3 coding sequence is TGTGCCAGCAGACGACAGGGGGCGGGCACCGGGGAGCTGTTTTTT. This sequence encodes CASRRQGAGTGELFF.

This clone has just one count. The chain carries TRBV18 and TRBJ1-5; TRBD1 matches at 10 bases. CDR3 length: 15 amino acids. V was pared by 6 bases and J by 3 bases, with 5 bases of the junction left unmatched. Germline-derived CDR1 and CDR2 are KGHSH and LQKENI. The CDR3, as DNA: TGTGCCAGCTCGGTCGGGACAGGGGACAATCAGCCCCAGCATTTT. Its protein product is CASSVGTGDNQPQHF.

The chain links TRBV6-5 to TRBJ2-1; no firm D call. The CDR3 runs 16 residues. The V gene lost 0 bases and the J gene lost 4 bases, with 13 bases spanning the gap. The V gene's germline CDR1 is MNHEY and CDR2 SVGAGI. CDR3 loop: CASSYSITWGYNEQFF. CDR3 coding DNA: TGTGCCAGCAGTTACTCGATAACATGGGGATACAATGAGCAGTTCTTC.

The V and J genes are TRBV6-5 and TRBJ2-5; 7 bases are a match to TRBD2. CDR1 and CDR2 (germline): MNHEY, SVGAGI. CDR3 size: 14 residues. The ends lost 5 bases at V and 5 bases at J; junction bases unmatched: 8. The CDR3 protein is CASSPYLGGETQYF. Written as DNA, the CDR3 is TGTGCCAGCAGTCCATATCTGGGGGGGGAGACCCAGTACTTC.

The chain carries TRBV6-1 and TRBJ2-7; the D is unclear. The CDR3 is 13 residues long. V lost 1 base, J lost 0 bases, and 4 bases lay in between. Germline values: CDR1 MNHNS, CDR2 SASEGT. CDR3 sequence reads: CASSEDFSYEQYV. The CDR3 DNA sequence: TGTGCCAGCAGTGAAGATTTCTCCTACGAGCAGTACGTC.

The rearrangement links TRBV5-4 to TRBJ2-1; D unresolved. The CDR3 sequence is 15 residues long. Trimming pared 4 bases from V and 3 bases from J, leaving 14 bases between. Germline CDR1 SGHNT, CDR2 YYREEE (reference sequence). Here the CDR3 reads CASSPRVLVYNEQFF. CDR3 sequence (DNA): TGTGCCAGCAGCCCAAGGGTGCTGGTCTACAATGAGCAGTTCTTC.

The V call is TRBV9, the J call TRBJ2-1; possible D gene TRBD2, 6 bases. The CDR3 is 15 amino acids. The germline V and J ends were trimmed by 3 bases and 7 bases, with 17 bases remaining between them. Germline assignment: CDR1 SGDLS and CDR2 YYNGEE. The CDR3 spells CASSALGGDWNEQFF. The CDR3 DNA reads as TGTGCCAGCAGCGCCCTAGGAGGGGATTGGAATGAGCAGTTCTTC.

This clone has only one observation. Here the CDR3 reads CAWSSIEGQGSKNIQYF. The CDR3 bases are TGTGCCTGGAGTTCTATCGAGGGACAGGGATCGAAAAACATTCAGTACTTC. The genes are TRBV30 and TRBJ2-4; the match to TRBD1 covers 9 bases. After removal of 2 bases from V and 4 bases from J, the junction contained 12 bases not matched to a gene. The CDR3 runs 17 residues. Germline V lookup: CDR1 GTSNPN, CDR2 SVGIG (reference sequence).

The chain employs TRBV4-1 and TRBJ1-3, with D hard to call. V was cut by 2 bases and J by 0 bases, with 11 bases left in between. Per the germline V gene, CDR1 is MGHRA and CDR2 is YSYEKL. The CDR3 runs 16 residues. As DNA, the CDR3 is TGCGCCAGCAGCCAATACTCCAGTTCCTCTGGAAACACCATATATTTT. As protein: CASSQYSSSSGNTIYF.

This clone was seen only once. J is TRBJ1-3 and V is TRBV6-1; D unresolved. Trimming pared 2 bases from V and 0 bases from J, leaving 11 bases between. The germline V gene encodes CDR1 MNHNS and CDR2 SASEGT. This CDR3 spans 16 amino acids. The CDR3 nucleotides are TGTGCCAGCAGTGAACTATACTCCCCCTCTGGAAACACCATATATTTT. As protein: CASSELYSPSGNTIYF.

The genes are TRBV7-9 and TRBJ1-5; 8 nucleotides agree with TRBD1. Germline V gene sequence: CDR1 SEHNR, CDR2 FQNEAQ (reference sequence). Unmatched junction bases numbered 8, after V lost 10 bases and J lost 3 bases. The CDR3 is 14 amino acids. The CDR3 DNA follows: TGTGCCACCGGCCCGGGACAGGACAATCAGCCCCAGCATTTT. Its translation: CATGPGQDNQPQHF.

V gene TRBV18 combines with J gene TRBJ2-1; D uncertain. The V gene lost 3 bases and the J gene lost 9 bases, with 12 bases spanning the gap. The CDR3 is 13 amino acids. Germline V CDR1 and CDR2: KGHSH, LQKENI. DNA for the CDR3: TGTGCCAGCTCACCCATCAGCACCAGTGAGCAGTTCTTC. This translates into CASSPISTSEQFF.

The rearrangement links TRBV28 to TRBJ1-4; D is unclear. The CDR3 extends over 11 amino acids. The germline gives CDR1 MDHEN, CDR2 SYDVKM. Trimming shortened V by 8 bases and J by 6 bases, and 7 bases separated the two germline ends. The CDR3 here is CASGRDEKLFF. For the CDR3, the DNA is TGTGCCAGCGGGAGGGATGAAAAACTGTTTTTT.